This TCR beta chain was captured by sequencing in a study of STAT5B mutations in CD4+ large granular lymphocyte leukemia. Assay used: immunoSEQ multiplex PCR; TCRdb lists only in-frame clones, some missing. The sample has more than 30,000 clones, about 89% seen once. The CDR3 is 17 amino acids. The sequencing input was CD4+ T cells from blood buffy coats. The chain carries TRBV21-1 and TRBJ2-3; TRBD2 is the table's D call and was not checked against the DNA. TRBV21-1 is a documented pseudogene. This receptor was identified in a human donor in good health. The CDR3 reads CASSRCREELGTDTQYF. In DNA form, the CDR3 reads TGTGCCAGCAGCAGGTGTCGGGAGGAGTTGGGCACAGATACGCAGTATTTT.